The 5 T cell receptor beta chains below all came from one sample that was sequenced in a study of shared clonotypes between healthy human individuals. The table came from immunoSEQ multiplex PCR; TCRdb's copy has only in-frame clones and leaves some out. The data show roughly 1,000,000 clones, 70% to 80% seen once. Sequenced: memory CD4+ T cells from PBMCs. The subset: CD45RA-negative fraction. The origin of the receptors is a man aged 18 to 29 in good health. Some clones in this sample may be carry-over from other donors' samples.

The CDR3 DNA is TGCGCCAGCAGCTTGGGGCCTAATCAAGAGACCCAGTACTTC. Encoded protein: CASSLGPNQETQYF. The chain recombines TRBV5-1 with TRBJ2-5, with D unclear. V lost 0 bases and J 2 bases, leaving 8 bases between the germline ends. This CDR3 contains 14 residues. Germline V gene data show CDR1 as SGHRS and CDR2 as YFSETQ.

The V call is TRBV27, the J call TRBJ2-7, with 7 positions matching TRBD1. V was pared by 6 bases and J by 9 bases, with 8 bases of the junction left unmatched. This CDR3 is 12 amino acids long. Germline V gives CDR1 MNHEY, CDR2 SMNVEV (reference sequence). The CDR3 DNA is TGTGCCAGCAGCCGGGGACAGTTCGGGCAGTACTTC. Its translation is CASSRGQFGQYF.

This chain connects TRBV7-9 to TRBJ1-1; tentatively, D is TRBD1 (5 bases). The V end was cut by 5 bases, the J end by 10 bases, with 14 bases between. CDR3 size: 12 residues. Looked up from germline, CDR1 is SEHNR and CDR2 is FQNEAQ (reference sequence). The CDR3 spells CASSLGGLRAFF. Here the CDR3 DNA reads TGTGCCAGCAGCCTGGGGGGACTTCGAGCTTTCTTT.

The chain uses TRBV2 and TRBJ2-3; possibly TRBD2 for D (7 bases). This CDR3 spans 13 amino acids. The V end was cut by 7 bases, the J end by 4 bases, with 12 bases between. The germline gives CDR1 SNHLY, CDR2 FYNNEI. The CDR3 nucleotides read TGTGCCAGCAACGGGGGGCTGGCAGATACGCAGTATTTT. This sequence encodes CASNGGLADTQYF.

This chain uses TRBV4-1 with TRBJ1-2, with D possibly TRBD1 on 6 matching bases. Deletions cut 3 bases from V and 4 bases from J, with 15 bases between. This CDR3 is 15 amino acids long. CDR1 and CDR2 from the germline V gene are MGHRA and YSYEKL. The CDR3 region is CASSQDHRAGYGYTF. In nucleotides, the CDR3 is TGCGCCAGCAGCCAGGACCACAGGGCGGGCTATGGCTACACCTTC.